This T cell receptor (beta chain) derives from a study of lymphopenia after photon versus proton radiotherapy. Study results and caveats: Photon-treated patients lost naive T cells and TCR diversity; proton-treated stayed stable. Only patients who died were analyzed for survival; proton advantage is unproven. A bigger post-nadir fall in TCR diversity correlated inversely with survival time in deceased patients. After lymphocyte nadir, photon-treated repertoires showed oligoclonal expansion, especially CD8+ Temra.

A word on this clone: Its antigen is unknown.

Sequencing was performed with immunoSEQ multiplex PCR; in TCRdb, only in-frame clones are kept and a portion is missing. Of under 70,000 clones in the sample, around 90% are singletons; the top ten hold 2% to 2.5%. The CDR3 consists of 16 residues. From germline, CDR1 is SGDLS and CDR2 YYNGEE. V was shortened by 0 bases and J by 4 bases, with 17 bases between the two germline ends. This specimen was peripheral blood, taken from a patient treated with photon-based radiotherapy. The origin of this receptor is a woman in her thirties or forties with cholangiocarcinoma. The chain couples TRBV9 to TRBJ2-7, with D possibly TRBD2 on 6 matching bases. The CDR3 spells CASSVGDPGGIYEQYF. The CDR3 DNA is TGTGCCAGCAGCGTAGGGGACCCAGGCGGGATATACGAGCAGTACTTC. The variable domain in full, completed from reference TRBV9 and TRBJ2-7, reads DSGVTQTPKHLITATGQRVTLRCSPRSGDLSVYWYQQSLDQGLQFLIQYYNGEERAKGNILERFSAQQFPDLHSELNLSSLELGDSALYFCASSVGDPGGIYEQYFGPGTRLTVT.